This T cell receptor (beta chain) was identified in a study of blood T cells in healthy people across ages. This clonotype has only a few counts. The antigen remains unidentified. A much larger clone is a single base away; this may be a read error. A J-beta primer mix and a sample-barcoded 5' primer were used in a second PCR of roughly 6 to 11 cycles. Each of the samples gave a minimum of 3 million paired-end reads that contained CDR3. TCRdb used MiXCR to reprocess the 5' RACE reads, holding one entry per CDR3 protein. This table holds 1.6 million or so distinct CDR3 sequences, around 35% found once. Study results and caveats: There was a strong correlation between TCR beta diversity and naive T cell percentage.

The study isolated at least 6.5 million PBMCs from each sample. Total RNA, at least 6 micrograms per sample, came from PBMCs. The CDR3 covers 15 residues. CDR1 is MNHEY, CDR2 SMNVEV, per germline (reference sequence). V shed 3 bases, J shed 2 bases, and the junction held 3 bases outside the gene matches. The material sequenced was blood. This receptor was identified in a woman in her thirties in good health. This chain links TRBV27 with TRBJ2-7; 11 bases fit TRBD1. This CDR3 is CASSFRDRGTYEQYF. CDR3 nucleotide sequence: TGTGCCAGCAGTTTCCGGGACAGGGGGACCTACGAGCAGTACTTC.